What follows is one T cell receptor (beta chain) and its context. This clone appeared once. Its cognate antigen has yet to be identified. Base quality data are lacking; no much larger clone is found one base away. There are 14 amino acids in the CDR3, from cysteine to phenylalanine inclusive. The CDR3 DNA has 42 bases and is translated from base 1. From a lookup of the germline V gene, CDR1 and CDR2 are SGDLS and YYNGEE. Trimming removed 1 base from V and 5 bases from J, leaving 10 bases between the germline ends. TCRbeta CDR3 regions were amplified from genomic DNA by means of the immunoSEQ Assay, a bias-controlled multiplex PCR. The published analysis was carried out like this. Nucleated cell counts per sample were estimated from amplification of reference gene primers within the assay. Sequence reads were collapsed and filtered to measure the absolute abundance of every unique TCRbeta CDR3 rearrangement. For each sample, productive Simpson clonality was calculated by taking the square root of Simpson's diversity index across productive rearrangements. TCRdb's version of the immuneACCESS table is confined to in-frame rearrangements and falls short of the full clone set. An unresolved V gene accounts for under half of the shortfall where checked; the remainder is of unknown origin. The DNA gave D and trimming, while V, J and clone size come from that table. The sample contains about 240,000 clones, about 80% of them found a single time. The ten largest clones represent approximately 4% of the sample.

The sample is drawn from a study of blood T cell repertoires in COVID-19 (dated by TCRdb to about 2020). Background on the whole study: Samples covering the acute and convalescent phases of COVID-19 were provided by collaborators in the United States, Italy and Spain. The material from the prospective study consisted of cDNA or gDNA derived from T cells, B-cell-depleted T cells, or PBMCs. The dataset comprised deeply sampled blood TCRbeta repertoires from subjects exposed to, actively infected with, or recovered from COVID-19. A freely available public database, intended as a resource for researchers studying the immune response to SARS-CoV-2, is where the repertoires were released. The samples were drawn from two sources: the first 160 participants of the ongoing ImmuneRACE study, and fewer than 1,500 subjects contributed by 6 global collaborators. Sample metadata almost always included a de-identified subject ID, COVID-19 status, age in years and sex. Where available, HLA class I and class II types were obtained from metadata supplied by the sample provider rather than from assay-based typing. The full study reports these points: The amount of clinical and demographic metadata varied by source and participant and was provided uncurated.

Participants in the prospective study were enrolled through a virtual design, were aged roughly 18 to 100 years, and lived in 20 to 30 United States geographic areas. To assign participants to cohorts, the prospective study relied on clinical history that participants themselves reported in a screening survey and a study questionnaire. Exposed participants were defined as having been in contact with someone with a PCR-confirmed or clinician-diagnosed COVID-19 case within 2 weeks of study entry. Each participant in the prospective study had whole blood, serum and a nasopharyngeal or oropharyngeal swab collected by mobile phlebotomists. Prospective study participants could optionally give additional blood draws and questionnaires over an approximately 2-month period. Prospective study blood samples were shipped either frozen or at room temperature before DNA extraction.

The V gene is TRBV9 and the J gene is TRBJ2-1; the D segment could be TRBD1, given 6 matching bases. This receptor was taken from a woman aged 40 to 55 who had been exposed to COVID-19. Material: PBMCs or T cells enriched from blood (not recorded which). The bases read TGTGCCAGCAGCGTATTCCAGGGGAACAATGAGCAGTTCTTC. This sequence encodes CASSVFQGNNEQFF. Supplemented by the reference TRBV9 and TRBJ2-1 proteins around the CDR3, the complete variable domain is DSGVTQTPKHLITATGQRVTLRCSPRSGDLSVYWYQQSLDQGLQFLIQYYNGEERAKGNILERFSAQQFPDLHSELNLSSLELGDSALYFCASSVFQGNNEQFFGPGTRLTVL.